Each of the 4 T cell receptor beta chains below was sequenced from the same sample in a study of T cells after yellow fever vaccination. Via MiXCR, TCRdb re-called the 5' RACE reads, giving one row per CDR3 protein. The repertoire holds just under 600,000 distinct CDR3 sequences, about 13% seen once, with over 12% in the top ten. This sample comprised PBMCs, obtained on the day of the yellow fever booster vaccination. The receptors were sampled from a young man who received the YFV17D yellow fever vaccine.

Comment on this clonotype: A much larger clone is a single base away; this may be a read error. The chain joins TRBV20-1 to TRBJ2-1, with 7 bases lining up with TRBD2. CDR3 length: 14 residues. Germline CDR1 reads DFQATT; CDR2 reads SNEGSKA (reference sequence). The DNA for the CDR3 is TGCAGTGCTACTAGCGGCCGGTCCTACAATGAGCAGTCCTTC. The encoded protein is CSATSGRSYNEQSF.

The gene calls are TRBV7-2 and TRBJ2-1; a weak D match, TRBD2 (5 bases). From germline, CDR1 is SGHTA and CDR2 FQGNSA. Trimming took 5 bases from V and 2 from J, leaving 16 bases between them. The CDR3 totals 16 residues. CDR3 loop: CASSPAGLRAYNEQFF. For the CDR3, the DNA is TGTGCCAGCAGCCCCGCCGGATTGCGGGCCTACAATGAGCAGTTCTTC. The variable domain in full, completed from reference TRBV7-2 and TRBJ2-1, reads GAGVSQSPSNKVTEKGKDVELRCDPISGHTALYWYRQSLGQGLEFLIYFQGNSAPDKSGLPSDRFSAERTGGSVSTLTIQRTQQEDSAVYLCASSPAGLRAYNEQFFGPGTRLTVL.

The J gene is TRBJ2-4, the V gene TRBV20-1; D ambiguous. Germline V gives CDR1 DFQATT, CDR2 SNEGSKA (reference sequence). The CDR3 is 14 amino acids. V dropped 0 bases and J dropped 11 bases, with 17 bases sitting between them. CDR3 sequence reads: CSAREHGPKGVQYF. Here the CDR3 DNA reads TGCAGTGCTAGAGAGCACGGACCCAAAGGAGTTCAGTACTTC.

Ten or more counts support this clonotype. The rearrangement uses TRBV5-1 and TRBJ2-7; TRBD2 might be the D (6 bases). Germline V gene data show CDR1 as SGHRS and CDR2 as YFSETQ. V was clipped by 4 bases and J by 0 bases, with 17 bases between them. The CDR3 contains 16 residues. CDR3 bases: TGCGCCAGCAGCCCGTTCGGCGGGGCAAGCTCCTACGAGCAGTACTTC. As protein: CASSPFGGASSYEQYF. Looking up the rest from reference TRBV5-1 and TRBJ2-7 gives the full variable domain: KAGVTQTPRYLIKTRGQQVTLSCSPISGHRSVSWYQQTPGQGLQFLFEYFSETQRNKGNFPGRFSGRQFSNSRSEMNVSTLELGDSALYLCASSPFGGASSYEQYFGPGTRLTVT.